This paragraph covers one TCR beta chain sequence. The antigen remains undetermined. Unique molecular identifiers were present in the TCR beta cDNA libraries. MiXCR, applied by TCRdb to the PCR reads, yields one record per CDR3 protein. The table records hundreds of thousands of distinct CDR3 sequences, around 27% of them present only once. This CDR3 is built from 14 residues. Germline CDR1 and CDR2: SGHTS and YDEGEE. Trimming pared 4 bases from V and 8 bases from J, leaving 19 bases between. These data are taken from a study of post-analysis software for immune sequencing data. Findings and caveats of the study: There was significantly lower normalized Chao1 diversity in multiple sclerosis patients than in controls. Patients showed TRBV5-6, TRBV5-1 and TRBV20-1 among five TRBV segments more frequent than in controls.

Sequencing was carried out using blood. The chain joins TRBV5-8 to TRBJ2-7; D gene uncertain. The clonotype originates from a girl aged 10 to 17 with multiple sclerosis. CDR3 sequence: CASSPPWAPPQQYF. CDR3 sequence (DNA): TGTGCCAGCAGCCCCCCCTGGGCGCCCCCCCAGCAGTACTTC.